This T cell receptor (beta chain) was obtained from a study of early T cells in non-severe SARS-CoV-2 infection. The wider study: Alpha and beta chains were unpaired, from unsorted whole-blood bulk RNA.

General study points: Matching results from VDJdb favored anti-spike CD8 responses, leaving private and CD4 specificities undetected.

This clonotype was recorded at least ten times. What it recognizes is unknown. cDNA molecules, individually, were tagged with unique molecular identifiers. TCRdb ran MiXCR on the 5' RACE reads and lists one entry per CDR3 protein. The sample yields approximately 22,000 distinct CDR3 sequences, approximately 4.6% seen once. CDR3 length: 14 residues. The V gene lost 2 bases and the J gene lost 8 bases, with 12 bases spanning the gap. The chain employs TRBV12-3 or TRBV12-4 and TRBJ1-4; D remains unclear. Source material: whole blood. The source is an adult who was a healthcare worker with PCR-confirmed SARS-CoV-2 infection or an uninfected control (not recorded which). In DNA, the CDR3 is TGTGCCAGCAGTTTACGGGCCGATGGAGAAAAACTGTTTTTT. Translating gives CASSLRADGEKLFF.